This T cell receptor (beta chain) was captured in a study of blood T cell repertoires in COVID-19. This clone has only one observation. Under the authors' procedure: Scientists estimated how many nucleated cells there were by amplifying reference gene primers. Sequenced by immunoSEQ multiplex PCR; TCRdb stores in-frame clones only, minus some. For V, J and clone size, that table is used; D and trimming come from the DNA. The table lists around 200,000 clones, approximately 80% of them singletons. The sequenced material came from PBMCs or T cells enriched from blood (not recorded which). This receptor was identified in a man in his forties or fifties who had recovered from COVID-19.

The CDR3 region has the DNA TGTGCCAGCAGCTTAGCGGGACAGCCGAGGATTGGCTACACCTTC. As protein: CASSLAGQPRIGYTF. The chain joins TRBV7-2 to TRBJ1-2; 7 nucleotides align to TRBD1. The V gene end was trimmed by 0 bases and the J gene end by 7 bases; junction bases not matched to a gene: 8. The CDR3 sequence is 15 residues long. CDR1 is SGHTA, CDR2 FQGNSA, per germline. Drawing the rest from reference TRBV7-2 and TRBJ1-2, the complete variable domain is GAGVSQSPSNKVTEKGKDVELRCDPISGHTALYWYRQSLGQGLEFLIYFQGNSAPDKSGLPSDRFSAERTGGSVSTLTIQRTQQEDSAVYLCASSLAGQPRIGYTFGSGTRLTVV.